The entry that follows covers one T cell receptor beta chain sequence. Its antigen target is currently unknown. Base qualities are not recorded, but no much larger clone differs from it by a single base. The sample is drawn from a study of OX40 agonist ivuxolimab in advanced cancers. For the study in its entirety: The costimulatory receptor OX40 (CD134) was targeted by ivuxolimab, a fully human IgG2 agonistic monoclonal antibody. A male proportion of 70% to 90% and a mean age of approximately 55 years, ranging from roughly 23 to 85, were recorded for the dose-escalation cohort. The point of sequencing TCRbeta in the periphery was to test whether ivuxolimab changed TCR sequence diversity and drove clonal T-cell expansion. Intravenous ivuxolimab was administered to patients every 2 weeks at six dose levels: 0.01, 0.1, 0.3, 1.5, 3 and 10 mg/kg. Among the roughly 50 dose-escalation patients, about 19 had hepatocellular carcinoma, roughly 15 melanoma, 9 renal cell carcinoma and 9 head and neck cancer. Partial responses were achieved by three dose-escalation patients, of whom one had hepatocellular carcinoma and two had cutaneous melanoma. The paper reports the monotherapy dose-escalation portion (N of about 51 patients) of the phase I ivuxolimab trial. Patients were allowed to have had prior anti-PD-1, anti-PD-L1 or anti-CTLA-4 therapy, and around 40% of the dose-escalation patients had previously received checkpoint inhibitors. Study-wide findings and limitations: Low levels of normalized T-cell clonal expansion were also seen in some patients who did not respond. At doses from 0.1 to 3.0 mg/kg, clonal expansion was seen in both CD4+ and CD8+ blood T cells between baseline and week 6. Partial responders in the 0.1-3.0 mg/kg groups had among the lowest normalized peripheral clonal expansion, especially among CD8+ T cells. The antigen specificity of the clonally expanded peripheral T cells was not determined. After ivuxolimab, CD8+ T cells had more expanded clones than CD4+ T cells on average.

The trial excluded patients who had a history of autoimmune disease or were on systemic immunosuppression. Peripheral blood for TCR sequencing was drawn from every dose cohort at baseline, at cycle 4 day 1 and at cycle 7 day 1. The samples were taken from a phase I, first-in-human, multicenter, open-label dose-escalation trial of ivuxolimab. The trial enrolled adults with locally advanced or metastatic head and neck squamous cell, hepatocellular, melanoma or renal cell carcinoma. CD4+ and CD8+ T cells were sorted separately from peripheral blood before TCR sequencing. For sequencing of the TCRbeta CDR3 region, genomic DNA was extracted from the sorted cells. The immunoSEQ Assay was used for sequencing of TCRbeta CDR3 regions. TCRdb limited this immuneACCESS table to in-frame rearrangements with V and J called. A share of clones is missing; checked studies link under half to unresolved V genes, and the rest is unexplained. A total of more than 85,000 clones appear in this sample, approximately 89% of them only once. The top ten clonotypes cover 0.27% of the sample.

The germline V gene (reference sequence) supplies CDR1 MNHNY and CDR2 SVGAGI. V and J are truncated by 6 bases and 7 bases respectively, leaving an intervening sequence of 18 bases. The CDR3 runs 14 residues from the cysteine to the phenylalanine. The entry retains the CDR3 DNA only, 42 bases that are in frame from base 1. Sequenced here: CD4+ or CD8+ T cells sorted from blood, sampled in a trial of the OX40 agonist ivuxolimab. The chain is encoded by TRBV6-6 joined to TRBJ1-1; the D gene is perhaps TRBD1, from 5 matching bases. The receptor was isolated from an adult with an advanced solid tumor such as melanoma, head and neck, liver or kidney cancer. DNA sequence: TGTGCCAGCAGCCCCGGGGGTGGGATGTTTGAAGCTTTCTTT. This yields the protein CASSPGGGMFEAFF.